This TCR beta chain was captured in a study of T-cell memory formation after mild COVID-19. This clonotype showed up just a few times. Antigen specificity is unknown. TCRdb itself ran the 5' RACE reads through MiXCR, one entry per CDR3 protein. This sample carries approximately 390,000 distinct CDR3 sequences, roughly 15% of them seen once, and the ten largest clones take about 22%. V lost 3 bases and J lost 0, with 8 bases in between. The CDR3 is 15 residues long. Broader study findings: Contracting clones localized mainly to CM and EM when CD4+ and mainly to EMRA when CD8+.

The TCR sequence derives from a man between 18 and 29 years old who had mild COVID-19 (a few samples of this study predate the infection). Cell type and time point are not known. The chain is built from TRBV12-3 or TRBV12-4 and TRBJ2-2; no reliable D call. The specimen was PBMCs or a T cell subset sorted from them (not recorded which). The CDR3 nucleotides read TGTGCCAGCAGTTTCGGTTACACGAACACCGGGGAGCTGTTTTTT. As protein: CASSFGYTNTGELFF.